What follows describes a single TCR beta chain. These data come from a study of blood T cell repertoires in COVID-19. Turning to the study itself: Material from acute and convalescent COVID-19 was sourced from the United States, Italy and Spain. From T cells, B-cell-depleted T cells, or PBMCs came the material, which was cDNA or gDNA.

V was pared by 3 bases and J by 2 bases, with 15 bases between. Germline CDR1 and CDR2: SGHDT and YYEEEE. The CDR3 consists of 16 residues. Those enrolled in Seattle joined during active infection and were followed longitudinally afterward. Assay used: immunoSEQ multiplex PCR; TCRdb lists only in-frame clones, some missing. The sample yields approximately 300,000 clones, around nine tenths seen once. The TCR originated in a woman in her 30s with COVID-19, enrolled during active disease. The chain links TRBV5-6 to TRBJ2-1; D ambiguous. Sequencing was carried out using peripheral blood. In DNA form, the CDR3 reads TGTGCCAGCAGCTCCTTTTTGGGCCACCCCTACAATGAGCAGTTCTTC. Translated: CASSSFLGHPYNEQFF.